The rows below give T cell receptor beta chains drawn from one sample of a study of blood T cell repertoires in COVID-19. The protocol was immunoSEQ multiplex PCR, while the TCRdb copy is restricted to in-frame clones and leaves out a portion. The data contain more than 200,000 clones, around four fifths of them seen just once; the ten biggest clones take up about 9%. Sequencing used peripheral blood. The receptor set was obtained from a man aged 40-55 years with active or convalescent COVID-19. CDR3s include the opening cysteine and the closing phenylalanine or tryptophan. A D gene is named only where the DNA matches it firmly. A clone size is listed for some rows: how often the clone was seen (once, few, many), or a class if it is expanded.

abundance | j_gene | d_gene | v_gene | CDR3aa | CDR3nt
NA | TRBJ2-1 | NA | TRBV19 | CASSIGWETNEQFF | TGTGCCAGTAGTATAGGTTGGGAGACCAATGAGCAGTTCTTC
once | TRBJ2-1 | NA | TRBV5-1 | CASSLQGSGGSDEQFF | TGCGCCAGCAGTCTACAGGGCTCCGGGGGGAGCGATGAGCAGTTCTTC
NA | TRBJ2-2 | TRBD1 | TRBV6-5 | CASSPDRVRTGELFF | TGTGCCAGCAGTCCCGACAGGGTGAGGACCGGGGAGCTGTTTTTT
NA | TRBJ2-1 | TRBD2 | TRBV19 | CAVGTSGIKWDEQFF | TGTGCCGTCGGGACTAGCGGGATTAAATGGGATGAGCAGTTCTTC
NA | TRBJ2-1 | TRBD2 | TRBV30 | CAWSQSTSGGNEQFF | TGTGCCTGGAGTCAATCGACTAGCGGGGGGAATGAGCAGTTCTTC
NA | TRBJ2-3 | TRBD2 | TRBV5-4 | CASSPGGQRGHTDTQYF | TGTGCCAGCAGCCCGGGGGGGCAGCGGGGGCATACAGATACGCAGTATTTT
once | TRBJ2-3 | TRBD1 | TRBV2 | CASSEDRGPTDTQYF | TGTGCCAGCAGTGAAGACAGGGGGCCCACAGATACGCAGTATTTT
NA | TRBJ1-3 | NA | TRBV5-1 | CASRLTTSGDGNTIYF | TGCGCCAGCAGATTAACCACTTCGGGGGATGGAAACACCATATATTTT
once | TRBJ2-3 | TRBD2 | TRBV11-2 | CASSLIAGGFADTQYF | TGTGCCAGCAGCTTGATAGCGGGGGGGTTTGCGGATACGCAGTATTTT
NA | TRBJ2-3 | TRBD1 | TRBV10-3 | CAISGGQGFTDTQYF | TGTGCCATCAGTGGCGGACAGGGCTTCACAGATACGCAGTATTTT
NA | TRBJ1-5 | TRBD1 | TRBV30 | CAWSVQGGNQPQHF | TGTGCCTGGAGTGTACAGGGGGGCAATCAGCCCCAGCATTTT
NA | TRBJ2-3 | NA | TRBV2 | CASRGMSTDTQYF | TGTGCCAGCCGGGGTATGAGCACAGATACGCAGTATTTT
few | TRBJ1-5 | NA | TRBV2 | CASSARGSGNQPQHF | TGTGCCAGCAGCGCAAGGGGGAGCGGCAATCAGCCCCAGCATTTT
NA | TRBJ2-2 | TRBD2 | TRBV24-1 | CATELAGTGELFF | TGTGCCACCGAGCTAGCGGGAACCGGGGAGCTGTTTTTT
NA | TRBJ1-4 | TRBD1 | TRBV11-2 | CASSRTGPNEKLFF | TGTGCCAGCAGCCGGACAGGGCCGAATGAAAAACTGTTTTTT
NA | TRBJ2-1 | NA | TRBV5-4 | CASGDKSSYNEQFF | TGTGCCAGTGGGGACAAAAGCTCCTACAATGAGCAGTTCTTC
NA | TRBJ1-4 | TRBD1 | TRBV6-5 | CASSYQGQGVEKLFF | TGTGCCAGCAGTTACCAGGGACAGGGTGTTGAAAAACTGTTTTTT
NA | TRBJ2-3 | NA | TRBV10-1 | CASSERGGTDTQYF | TGCGCCAGCAGTGAGCGGGGAGGCACAGATACGCAGTATTTT
NA | TRBJ2-3 | TRBD2 | TRBV6-5 | CASSYTSGSTDTQYF | TGTGCCAGCAGTTATACTAGCGGGAGCACAGATACGCAGTATTTT
NA | TRBJ2-1 | TRBD2 | TRBV5-4 | CASSFSGGAFNEQFF | TGTGCCAGCAGCTTTAGCGGGGGGGCGTTCAATGAGCAGTTCTTC
NA | TRBJ2-7 | TRBD1 | TRBV7-2 | CASSRNGQVSYEQYF | TGTGCCAGCAGCCGGAACGGACAGGTCTCCTACGAGCAGTACTTC
NA | TRBJ2-7 | TRBD2 | TRBV9 | CASSVGPGLAPYEQYF | TGTGCCAGCAGCGTGGGCCCGGGACTAGCGCCCTACGAGCAGTACTTC
NA | TRBJ2-2 | NA | TRBV7-3 | CASSSPTSTTGELFF | TGTGCCAGCAGCTCGCCGACATCAACAACCGGGGAGCTGTTTTTT
NA | TRBJ2-7 | NA | TRBV4-3 | CASSQARGYEQYF | TGCGCCAGCAGCCAGGCGAGGGGGTACGAGCAGTACTTC
few | TRBJ2-6 | NA | TRBV19 | CASSIGVHFSGANVLTF | TGTGCCAGTAGTATCGGGGTCCACTTCTCTGGGGCCAACGTCCTGACTTTC
NA | TRBJ1-2 | NA | TRBV30 | CACLFDIRGGYTF | TGTGCCTGTCTGTTCGACATCAGGGGTGGCTACACCTTC
NA | TRBJ2-2 | TRBD2 | TRBV11-3 | CASSLFTAGGLVTGELFF | TGTGCCAGCAGCTTATTTACGGCGGGGGGTCTCGTCACCGGGGAGCTGTTTTTT
many | TRBJ1-3 | NA | TRBV6-5 | CASSFGTNSGNTIYF | TGTGCCAGCAGTTTCGGGACAAACTCTGGAAACACCATATATTTT
NA | TRBJ2-7 | TRBD1 | TRBV4-2 | CASSHERQGSYEQYF | TGTGCCAGCAGCCATGAACGACAGGGAAGCTACGAGCAGTACTTC
NA | TRBJ2-7 | TRBD2 | TRBV18 | CASSPREGSGYEQYF | TGTGCCAGCTCACCCCGGGAGGGTAGCGGCTACGAGCAGTACTTC
NA | TRBJ1-6 | TRBD1 | TRBV6-5 | CASRDRGNSPLHF | TGTGCCAGCAGGGACAGGGGTAATTCACCCCTCCACTTT
NA | TRBJ2-7 | NA | TRBV10-3 | CAISPTRDEQYF | TGTGCCATCAGCCCTACTAGGGACGAGCAGTACTTC
NA | TRBJ2-6 | NA | TRBV19 | CATSGESSGANVLTF | TGTGCCACTTCTGGGGAGTCCTCTGGGGCCAACGTCCTGACTTTC
NA | TRBJ2-3 | NA | TRBV9 | CASSVARSDTQYF | TGTGCCAGCAGCGTAGCTAGATCGGATACGCAGTATTTT
NA | TRBJ2-2 | NA | TRBV4-3 | CASSREGGANTGELFF | TGCGCCAGCAGCCGAGAGGGAGGCGCGAACACCGGGGAGCTGTTTTTT
NA | TRBJ1-6 | TRBD1 | TRBV6-6 | CASSRPTGADSPLHF | TGTGCCAGCAGCCGTCCTACAGGGGCGGATTCACCCCTCCACTTT